A single T cell receptor (beta chain) is shown here with its context. These data come from a study of T cell changes during pregnancy in multiple sclerosis. The CDR3 runs 16 residues. V lost 2 bases to trimming and J lost 0 bases; unmatched junction nucleotides: 6. Germline CDR1 SGHKS, CDR2 YYEKEE (reference sequence). Sequencing used immunoSEQ multiplex PCR; TCRdb keeps in-frame clones, though not all of them. The data show more than 70,000 clones, with about nine tenths seen just once and approximately 1.6% held by the top ten. V is TRBV5-5 and J is TRBJ1-2; 8 positions agree with TRBD1. The TCR comes from a female donor in good health, enrolled as a control in a pregnancy study. Sequenced material: peripheral blood, taken after pregnancy. This chain's CDR3 is CASSLGQGASNYGYTF. CDR3 in DNA: TGTGCCAGCAGCTTAGGGCAGGGGGCCTCTAACTATGGCTACACCTTC.